The entry that follows covers one TCR beta chain sequence. Trimming pared 1 base from V and 2 bases from J, leaving 12 bases between. Looked up from germline, CDR1 is SGHAT and CDR2 is FQNNGV. This CDR3 is built from 15 residues. The data derive from a study of cytomegalovirus exposure and HLA in healthy donors. This cohort consisted of healthy bone marrow donors. 60 Vbeta and 13 Jbeta primers were used in PCR. Measured with immunoSEQ multiplex PCR; TCRdb has only the in-frame clones, and not every one. This sample carries around 180,000 clones, around 82% of them seen once, and the ten largest clones take less than 2%.

Sequenced input: PBMCs. The sequence came from a man younger than 35 in good health and CMV-seronegative. The V and J genes are TRBV11-2 and TRBJ2-7; maybe TRBD1 (5 bases). The CDR3 region is CASSLAGGATYEQYF. The DNA for the CDR3 is TGTGCCAGCAGCTTAGCGGGTGGGGCCACCTACGAGCAGTACTTC. Drawing the rest from reference TRBV11-2 and TRBJ2-7, the complete variable domain is EAGVAQSPRYKIIEKRQSVAFWCNPISGHATLYWYQQILGQGPKLLIQFQNNGVVDDSQLPKDRFSAERLKGVDSTLKIQPAKLEDSAVYLCASSLAGGATYEQYFGPGTRLTVT.